This T cell receptor (beta chain) was profiled in a study of T cell responses to AZD1222 COVID-19 vaccine. Sequencing used immunoSEQ multiplex PCR; TCRdb keeps in-frame clones, though not all of them. The sample lists about 270,000 clones, around 92% occurring once. Findings of the study overall: Repertoires were sampled only after the peak T cell response. Compared with day 0, the breadth and depth of the Spike-specific TCR repertoire rose significantly after two doses of AZD1222. Baseline serostatus was positive in only six AZD1222 recipients.

Turning to this clone: Antigen specificity is unknown.

Germline CDR1 reads MNHEY; CDR2 reads SVGAGI. The CDR3 is made up of 14 amino acids. The junction had 6 bases not matched to a gene; V was cut back by 6 bases and J by 2 bases. The sample consisted of peripheral blood, taken 28 days after the second AZD1222 dose. V and J are TRBV6-5 and TRBJ2-7, with TRBD1 matching 8 bases. This receptor was taken from an adult who received the AZD1222 COVID-19 vaccine. CDR3 sequence: CASSRGQGAYEQYF. DNA for the CDR3: TGTGCCAGCAGCAGGGGGCAGGGGGCCTACGAGCAGTACTTC.